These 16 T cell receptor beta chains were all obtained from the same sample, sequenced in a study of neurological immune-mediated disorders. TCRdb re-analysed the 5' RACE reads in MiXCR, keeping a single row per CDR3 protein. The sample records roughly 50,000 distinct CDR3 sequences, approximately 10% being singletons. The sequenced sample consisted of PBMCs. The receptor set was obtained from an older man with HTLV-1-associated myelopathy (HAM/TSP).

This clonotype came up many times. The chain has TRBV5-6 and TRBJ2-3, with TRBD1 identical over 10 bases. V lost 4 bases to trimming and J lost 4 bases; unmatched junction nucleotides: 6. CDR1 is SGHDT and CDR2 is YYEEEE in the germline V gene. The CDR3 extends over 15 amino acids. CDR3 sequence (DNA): TGTGCCAGCAGCAGCCGGGACAGGGGCGCAGATACGCAGTATTTT. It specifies CASSSRDRGADTQYF. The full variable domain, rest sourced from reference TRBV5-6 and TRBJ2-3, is DAGVTQSPTHLIKTRGQQVTLRCSPKSGHDTVSWYQQALGQGPQFIFQYYEEEERQRGNFPDRFSGHQFPNYSSELNVNALLLGDSALYLCASSSRDRGADTQYFGPGTRLTVL.

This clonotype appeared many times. The CDR3 sequence: CATSRFLKATDTQYF. The CDR3 DNA reads as TGTGCCACCAGCAGATTTCTCAAGGCCACAGATACGCAGTATTTT. The rearrangement uses TRBV15 and TRBJ2-3; D is unresolved. Looked up from germline, CDR1 is LNHNV and CDR2 is YYDKDF (reference sequence). The ends were cut back, 2 bases at V and 2 bases at J, with 11 bases in the middle. This CDR3 is built from 15 residues.

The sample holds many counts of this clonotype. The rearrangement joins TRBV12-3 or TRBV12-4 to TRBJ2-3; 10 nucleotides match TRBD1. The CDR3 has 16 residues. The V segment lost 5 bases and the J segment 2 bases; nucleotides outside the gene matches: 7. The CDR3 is CASSPGTGEITDTQYF. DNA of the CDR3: TGTGCCAGCAGTCCGGGGACAGGGGAAATCACAGATACGCAGTATTTT.

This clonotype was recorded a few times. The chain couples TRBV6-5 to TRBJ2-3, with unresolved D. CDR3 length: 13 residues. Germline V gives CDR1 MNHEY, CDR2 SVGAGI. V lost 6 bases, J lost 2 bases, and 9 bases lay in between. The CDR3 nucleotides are TGTGCCAGCAGGAGACTTGACACAGATACGCAGTATTTT. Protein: CASRRLDTDTQYF.

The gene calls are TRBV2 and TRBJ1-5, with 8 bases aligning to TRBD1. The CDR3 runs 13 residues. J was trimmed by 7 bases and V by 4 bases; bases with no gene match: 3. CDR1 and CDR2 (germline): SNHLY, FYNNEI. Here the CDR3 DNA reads TGTGCCAGCAGTGTAGACAGGGGACAGCCCCAGCATTTT. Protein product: CASSVDRGQPQHF.

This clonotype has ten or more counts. Here the CDR3 DNA reads TGTGCCAGCAGCGACTTTAGCGGGAGTGGGACAGATACGCAGTATTTT. Translated, it gives CASSDFSGSGTDTQYF. The chain has TRBV9 and TRBJ2-3; 9 bases fit TRBD2. This CDR3 region has 16 residues. Germline values: CDR1 SGDLS, CDR2 YYNGEE. V lost 3 bases to trimming and J lost 3 bases; unmatched junction nucleotides: 8.

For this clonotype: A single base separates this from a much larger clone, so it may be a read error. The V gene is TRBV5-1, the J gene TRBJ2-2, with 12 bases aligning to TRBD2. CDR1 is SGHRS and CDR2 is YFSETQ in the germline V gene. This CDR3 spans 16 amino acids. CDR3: CTSSSRLAGVSGELFF. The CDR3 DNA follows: TGCACCAGCAGCTCCAGACTAGCGGGAGTGTCCGGGGAGCTGTTTTTT.

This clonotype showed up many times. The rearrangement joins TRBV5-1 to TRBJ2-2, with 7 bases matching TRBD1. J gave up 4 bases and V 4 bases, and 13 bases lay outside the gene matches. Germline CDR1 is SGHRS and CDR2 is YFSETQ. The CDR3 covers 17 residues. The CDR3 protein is CASSHSLRTGPTGELFF. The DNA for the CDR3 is TGCGCCAGCAGCCATAGCCTCAGGACAGGCCCCACCGGGGAGCTGTTTTTT.

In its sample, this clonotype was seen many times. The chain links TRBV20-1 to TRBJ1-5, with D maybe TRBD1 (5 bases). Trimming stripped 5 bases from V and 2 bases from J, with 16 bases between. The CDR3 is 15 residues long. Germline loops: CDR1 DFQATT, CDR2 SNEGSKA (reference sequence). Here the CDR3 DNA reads TGCAGTGCTCTCCCTGGGGCCCGGGGCAATCAGCCCCAGCATTTT. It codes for CSALPGARGNQPQHF.

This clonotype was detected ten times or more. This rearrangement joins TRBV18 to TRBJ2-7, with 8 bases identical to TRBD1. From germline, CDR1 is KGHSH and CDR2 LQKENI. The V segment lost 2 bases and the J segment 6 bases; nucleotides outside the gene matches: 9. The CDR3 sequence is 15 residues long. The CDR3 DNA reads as TGTGCCAGCTCACCAAGAGGACAGGGATACGGCGAGCAGTACTTC. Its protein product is CASSPRGQGYGEQYF.

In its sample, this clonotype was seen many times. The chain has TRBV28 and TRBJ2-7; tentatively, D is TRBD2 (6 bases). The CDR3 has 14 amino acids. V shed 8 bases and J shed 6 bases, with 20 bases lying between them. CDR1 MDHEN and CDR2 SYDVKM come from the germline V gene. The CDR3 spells CASGETVGGVEQYF. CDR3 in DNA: TGTGCCAGCGGAGAGACAGTTGGAGGGGTCGAGCAGTACTTC.

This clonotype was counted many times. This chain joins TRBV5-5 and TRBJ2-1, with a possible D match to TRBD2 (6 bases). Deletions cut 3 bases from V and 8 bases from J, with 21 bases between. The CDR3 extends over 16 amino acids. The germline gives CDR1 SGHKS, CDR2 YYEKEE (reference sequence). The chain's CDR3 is CASSSTGDLTRDEQFF. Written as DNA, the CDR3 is TGTGCCAGCAGCTCGACCGGGGACTTAACGCGCGATGAGCAGTTCTTC.

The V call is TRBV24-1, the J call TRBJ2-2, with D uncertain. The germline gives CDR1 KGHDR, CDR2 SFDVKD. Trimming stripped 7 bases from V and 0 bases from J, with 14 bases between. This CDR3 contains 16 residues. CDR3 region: CATSPVGPPNTGELFF. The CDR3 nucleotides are TGTGCCACCAGCCCGGTAGGTCCGCCGAACACCGGGGAGCTGTTTTTT.

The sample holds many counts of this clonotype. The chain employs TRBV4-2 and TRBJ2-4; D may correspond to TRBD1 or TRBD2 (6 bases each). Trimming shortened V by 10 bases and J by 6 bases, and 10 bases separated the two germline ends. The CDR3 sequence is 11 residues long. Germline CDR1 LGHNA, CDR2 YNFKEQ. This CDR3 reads CATKGGNIQYF. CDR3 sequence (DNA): TGTGCCACCAAGGGGGGAAACATTCAGTACTTC.

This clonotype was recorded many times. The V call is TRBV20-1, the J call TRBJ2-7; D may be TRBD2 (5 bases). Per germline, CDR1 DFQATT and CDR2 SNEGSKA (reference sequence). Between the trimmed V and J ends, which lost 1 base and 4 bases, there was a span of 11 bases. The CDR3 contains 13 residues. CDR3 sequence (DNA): TGCAGTGCTAGAGGTGAGGGCCGGTACGAGCAGTACTTC. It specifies CSARGEGRYEQYF.

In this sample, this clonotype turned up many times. The CDR3: CASRQQDEQYF. CDR3 bases: TGTGCCAGCAGGCAACAGGACGAGCAGTACTTC. The genes are TRBV12-3 or TRBV12-4 and TRBJ2-7, with D possibly TRBD1 on 5 matching bases. V dropped 6 bases and J dropped 5 bases, with 8 bases sitting between them. The length of the CDR3 is 11 residues.